This paragraph reports one T cell receptor (beta chain). The CDR3 runs 15 residues. Germline CDR1 SGHNT, CDR2 YENEEA. The V and J ends lost 5 bases and 1 base respectively, with 14 bases between them. Authors' processing steps: Cell counts per sample came from amplifying reference gene primers. Sequencing was performed with immunoSEQ multiplex PCR; in TCRdb, only in-frame clones are kept and a portion is missing. Clone size and V and J calls were adopted from that table, with D and trimming inferred from the DNA. Seen here are around 100,000 clones, around 85% observed once, and the top ten hold roughly 13%. These data originate in a study of blood T cell repertoires in COVID-19. Study-level information: Samples taken during acute and convalescent COVID-19 were collected in the United States, Italy and Spain. The analysed material was cDNA or gDNA that came from T cells, B-cell-depleted T cells, or PBMCs.

The sequence came from a man in his fifties or sixties with active or convalescent COVID-19. The chain recombines TRBV11-3 with TRBJ1-1; tentative D call: TRBD1 (5 bases). The sample comprised peripheral blood. CDR3 bases: TGTGCCAGCAGCACTCGACAGAATGCGAACACTGAAGCTTTCTTT. It encodes CASSTRQNANTEAFF.